Listed below are T cell receptor beta chains from one sample, sequenced in a study of shared clonotypes between healthy human individuals. Measured with immunoSEQ multiplex PCR; TCRdb has only the in-frame clones, and not every one. The sample holds 2.5 million or so clones, around nine tenths seen once. The material sequenced was naive CD4+ T cells sorted from blood. Every receptor here comes from a man between 18 and 29 years old in good health. Both conserved end residues are trimmed from each CDR3.

J	V	CDR3
TRBJ1-5	TRBV7-8	ASSLTGHVYSNQPQH
TRBJ2-5	TRBV18	ASSPPETGIRTQY
TRBJ2-5	TRBV27	ASKSNQETQY
TRBJ2-3	TRBV19	ASSAPGTGLSVDTQY
TRBJ1-5	TRBV18	ASSPGQGGNQPQH
TRBJ2-5	TRBV5-1	ASSFVHQETQY
TRBJ2-3	TRBV5-6	ASSPTTGRDTDTQY
TRBJ1-6	TRBV6-5	ASSRTGRSSPLH
TRBJ1-1	TRBV6-6	ASSYSEGIAEAF
TRBJ2-7	TRBV7-8	ASSSKGIPFLLSYEQY
TRBJ1-2	TRBV30	AWSRALGDYGYT
TRBJ2-2	TRBV12-5	ASGFLAGELF
TRBJ2-7	TRBV11-2	ASSHIVRAPEQY
TRBJ1-5	TRBV6-1	ASSEAQKQPQH
TRBJ2-4	TRBV11-2	ASSFDSSLAKNIQY
TRBJ1-1	TRBV5-1	ASSLEEFMNTEAF
TRBJ1-2	TRBV4-1	ASSQDRAGDYGYT
TRBJ2-1	TRBV7-2	ASSLRERDRSFYNEQF
TRBJ2-6	TRBV5-1	ASSREGQGAPGANVLT
TRBJ1-2	TRBV6-4	ASSGRDSQGRYGYT
TRBJ2-7	TRBV5-6	ASSYLGASGRPSEQY
TRBJ2-7	TRBV18	ASSPGGTREQY